By its share, the clone carrying this T cell receptor (beta chain) is medium-sized. As yet, its antigen is unknown. TCRdb called the reads again in MiXCR, with one record for every CDR3 protein. The data hold about 900,000 distinct CDR3 sequences, with about a third observed a single time. This specimen comes from a study of T cell repertoires in cytomegalovirus infection. Study background: Recently identified HLA-C-restricted CMV epitopes were among the peptides used. It was the public TCR beta signatures that indicated both CMV infection and matching HLA type.

Germline V CDR1 and CDR2: MDHEN, SYDVKM. J lost 3 bases, V lost 5 bases, and 6 bases had no gene match. The CDR3 spans 16 residues. The chain links TRBV28 to TRBJ1-5; 11 bases align to TRBD1. This TCR was sampled from a human donor in good health (CMV status not recorded). Some clones in this sample may be carry-over from other donors' samples. The source was cultured CD8+ T cells from PBMCs, collected from culture after CMV antigen stimulation. The CDR3 region has the DNA TGTGCCAGCAGTGATAGGGACAGGGGGATCAATCAGCCCCAGCATTTT. This sequence encodes CASSDRDRGINQPQHF.